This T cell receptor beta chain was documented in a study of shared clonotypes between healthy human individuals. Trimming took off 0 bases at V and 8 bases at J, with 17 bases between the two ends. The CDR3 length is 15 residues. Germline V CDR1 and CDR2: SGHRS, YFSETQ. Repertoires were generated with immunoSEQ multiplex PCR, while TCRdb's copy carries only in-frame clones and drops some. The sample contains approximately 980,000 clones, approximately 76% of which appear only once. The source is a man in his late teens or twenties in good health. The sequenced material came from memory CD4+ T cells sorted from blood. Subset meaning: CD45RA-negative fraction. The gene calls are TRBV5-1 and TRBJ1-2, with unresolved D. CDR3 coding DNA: TGCGCCAGCAGCTTGGATCGGAGCTATCCCCCGGGCTACACCTTC. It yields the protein CASSLDRSYPPGYTF.